This T cell receptor (beta chain) was recorded in a study of CD8+CD57+ T cells in acquired aplastic anemia. This clonotype came up once. Its specificity is unknown. TCR beta VDJ combinations and CDR3 sequences were profiled from genomic DNA. MiXCR, run by TCRdb on the reads, gives a single entry per CDR3 protein. This sample carries some 200,000 distinct CDR3 sequences, around half of them seen once, and the ten largest clones take over 7.5%. Patients sequenced had flow cytometry evidence of CD8+CD57+ cell expansion. The cohort consisted entirely of patients having severe acquired aplastic anemia. No therapy was given to patients before blood sampling. Study-wide findings and caveats: Under 35 was the count of CD8+ CDR3 sequences that patients shared with controls. Levels of CD8+ Simpson's diversity were not significantly distinct in patients versus controls.

The sample was sorted CD4+, CD8+, or CD8+CD57+ T cells (not recorded which) from PBMCs. This TCR was sampled from a human donor with aplastic anemia.

The CDR3 nucleotides are TGTGCCAGCAGCTTAGCGGGGGGGCGGGCCTACGAGCAGTACTTC. It specifies CASSLAGGRAYEQYF. The chain recombines TRBV7-2 with TRBJ2-7, with D perhaps TRBD2 (7 bases). CDR3 length: 15 amino acids. V gave up 0 bases and J gave up 2 bases, with 11 bases separating them. Germline V gene sequence: CDR1 SGHTA, CDR2 FQGNSA.